One and the same sample provided the 18 T cell receptor beta chains below, sequenced in a study of T cells in Graves' hyperthyroidism and ophthalmopathy. TCR beta CDR3 sequences were amplified from RNA transcripts. HTBI primers were employed in a first-round RT-PCR of the TCR CDR3. TCRdb reprocessed the multiplex PCR reads via MiXCR and lists one record per CDR3 protein. The sample records approximately 430,000 distinct CDR3 sequences, approximately 14% being singletons. The specimen sequenced was blood. The receptors originated from a woman younger than 35 with Graves' hyperthyroidism.

This clonotype appeared many times. This rearrangement joins TRBV7-9 to TRBJ2-1; 8 nucleotides line up with TRBD1. Germline CDR1 reads SEHNR; CDR2 reads FQNEAQ (reference sequence). The ends lost 3 bases at V and 6 bases at J; junction bases unmatched: 4. CDR3 size: 14 residues. The CDR3 nucleotides are TGTGCCAGCAGCTTTGGCGACAGGGGCAATGAGCAGTTCTTC. Translating gives CASSFGDRGNEQFF. Full variable domain (rest looked up from reference TRBV7-9 and TRBJ2-1): DTGVSQNPRHKITKRGQNVTFRCDPISEHNRLYWYRQTLGQGPEFLTYFQNEAQLEKSRLLSDRFSAERPKGSFSTLEIQRTEQGDSAMYLCASSFGDRGNEQFFGPGTRLTVL.

A few counts support this clonotype. The junction departs from germline at one end; a sequencing error may be responsible. The rearrangement joins TRBV2 to TRBJ1-5, with 8 bases matching TRBD1. The CDR3 runs 13 residues. Germline CDR1 SNHLY, CDR2 FYNNEI. The CDR3 nucleotides read TGTGCCAGCAGAGAAGACAGGGGTCAGCCCCAGCATTTT. It encodes CASREDRGQPQHF. Drawing the rest from reference TRBV2 and TRBJ1-5, the complete variable domain is EPEVTQTPSHQVTQMGQEVILRCVPISNHLYFYWYRQILGQKVEFLVSFYNNEISEKSEIFDDQFSVERPDGSNFTLKIRSTKLEDSAMYFCASREDRGQPQHFGDGTRLSIL.

This clonotype was seen a single time. A much larger clone is a single base away; this may be a read error. The chain couples TRBV15 to TRBJ1-2; no clear D gene. The CDR3 runs to 14 residues. CDR1 is LNHNV, CDR2 YYDKDF, per germline (reference sequence). Trimming removed 5 bases from V and 2 bases from J, with 12 bases in between. The CDR3 DNA follows: TGTGCCACCAGCGGAGTTAGGCTGAACTATGGCTACACCTTC. It codes for CATSGVRLNYGYTF. The entire variable domain, with the rest obtained from reference TRBV15 and TRBJ1-2, is as follows: DAMVIQNPRYQVTQFGKPVTLSCSQTLNHNVMYWYQQKSSQAPKLLFHYYDKDFNNEADTPDNFQSRRPNTSFCFLDIRSPGLGDTAMYLCATSGVRLNYGYTFGSGTRLTVV.

This clonotype showed up many times. This chain uses TRBV20-1 with TRBJ2-7, with 9 bases that match TRBD2. Germline V gene data show CDR1 as DFQATT and CDR2 as SNEGSKA (reference sequence). The CDR3 is 15 residues long. Germline trimming cut 5 bases from V and 1 base from J; bases unmatched to any gene: 9. CDR3 sequence: CSAEGGSGSSYEQYF. The DNA of the CDR3 is TGCAGTGCTGAGGGGGGTAGCGGGAGTTCCTACGAGCAGTACTTC.

This clonotype was detected a few times. This chain links TRBV20-1 with TRBJ1-4, with a tentative D call TRBD1 (5 bases). From germline, CDR1 is DFQATT and CDR2 SNEGSKA (reference sequence). V lost 5 bases to trimming and J lost 8 bases, with 24 bases between them. This CDR3 region has 16 residues. The CDR3 is CSAVSRGRGKGEKLFF. CDR3 coding DNA: TGCAGTGCTGTCAGCCGGGGGAGGGGAAAAGGCGAAAAACTGTTTTTT.

In this sample, this clonotype turned up many times. The V and J genes are TRBV2 and TRBJ2-7, with D perhaps matching TRBD1 or TRBD2 (5 bases each). The CDR3 has 14 residues. Per the germline V gene, CDR1 is SNHLY and CDR2 is FYNNEI. Trimming stripped 6 bases from V and 4 bases from J, with 16 bases between. The CDR3 nucleotides read TGTGCCAGCAGGAGGGGTCTAGACCGATACGAGCAGTACTTC. Its protein product is CASRRGLDRYEQYF.

This clonotype was counted ten times or more. The chain carries TRBV6-2 or TRBV6-3 and TRBJ2-2; unclear D gene. Trimming cost V 7 bases and J 1 base, with 13 bases left between them. CDR1 is MNHEY, CDR2 SVGEGT, per germline. There are 15 residues in the CDR3. This CDR3 is CASKNPGLNTGELFF. CDR3 nucleotide sequence: TGTGCCAGCAAAAACCCGGGCCTGAACACCGGGGAGCTGTTTTTT.

V usage is TRBV6-2 or TRBV6-3 and J usage is TRBJ1-1; the D is unclear. The CDR3 has 15 residues. V lost 1 base to trimming and J lost 4 bases, with 13 bases between them. Germline CDR1 and CDR2: MNHEY and SVGEGT. CDR3 loop: CASSYWLEGGTEAFF. The CDR3 DNA sequence: TGTGCCAGCAGTTACTGGCTTGAGGGTGGCACTGAAGCTTTCTTT.

The J gene is TRBJ2-7, the V gene TRBV6-1; D tentatively fits TRBD1 or TRBD2 (6 bases each). Germline V gene sequence: CDR1 MNHNS, CDR2 SASEGT. The length of the CDR3 is 13 residues. V was shortened by 8 bases and J by 4 bases, with 15 bases between the two germline ends. The CDR3 here is CASRGQGSYEQYF. The CDR3 DNA reads TGTGCCAGCCGGGGGCAGGGAAGTTACGAGCAGTACTTC.

This clonotype came up many times. The V and J genes are TRBV3-1 and TRBJ1-6; TRBD1 is a possible D gene (5 bases). V lost 2 bases to trimming and J lost 5 bases, with 10 bases between them. The CDR3 has 15 residues. In germline, CDR1 is LGHDT, CDR2 YNNKEL (reference sequence). CDR3 protein: CASSQLTGDNSPLHF. The CDR3, as DNA: TGTGCCAGCAGCCAACTTACAGGAGATAATTCACCCCTCCACTTT.

This clonotype was observed a handful of times. The V gene is TRBV19, the J gene TRBJ2-3; no clear D. There are 15 residues in the CDR3. The V gene lost 8 bases and the J gene lost 0 bases, with 15 bases spanning the gap. CDR1 is LNHDA, CDR2 SQIVND, per germline (reference sequence). The CDR3 nucleotides are TGTGCCAGTCGGACCCATAAGTCTAGCACAGATACGCAGTATTTT. Translating it yields CASRTHKSSTDTQYF.

This clonotype was counted at least ten times. The chain carries TRBV2 and TRBJ2-3; 9 nucleotides line up with TRBD2. The V gene end was trimmed by 3 bases and the J gene end by 5 bases; junction bases not matched to a gene: 12. From germline, CDR1 is SNHLY and CDR2 FYNNEI. This CDR3 contains 17 residues. CDR3 in DNA: TGTGCCAGCAGTGATCCGGGACTAGCAGGAGATGTAGATACGCAGTATTTT. Translating it yields CASSDPGLAGDVDTQYF.

Notes on this clonotype: At one end, the junction sequence differs from germline, possibly due to a read error. This chain uses TRBV6-2 or TRBV6-3 with TRBJ2-2; 8 bases agree with TRBD1. The V gene's germline CDR1 is MNHEY and CDR2 SVGEGT. CDR3 size: 17 residues. CDR3: CASNYSISGQGTGELFF. In DNA, the CDR3 is TGTGCCAGCAATTACTCGATTTCTGGACAGGGCACCGGGGAGCTGTTTTTT.

This clonotype was recorded at least ten times. The chain links TRBV20-1 to TRBJ2-7; 11 positions match TRBD2. This CDR3 region has 16 residues. CDR1 is DFQATT, CDR2 SNEGSKA, per germline (reference sequence). The J segment lost 3 bases and the V segment lost 0 bases, leaving 7 bases of the junction unmatched. The DNA of the CDR3 is TGCAGTGCTAGAGATTTAGGGACTAGCGGCCTCTACGAGCAGTACTTC. This translates into CSARDLGTSGLYEQYF.

With respect to this clonotype: This clone may be a read error of a much larger clone one base away. V is TRBV4-1 and J is TRBJ1-2, with D perhaps matching TRBD1 (6 bases). Between the trimmed V and J ends, which lost 0 bases and 6 bases, there was a span of 14 bases. This CDR3 has 15 amino acids. CDR1 and CDR2 (germline): MGHRA, YSYEKL. The CDR3 DNA reads TGCGCCAGCAGCCAAGATGCGCGGGGGGCAGATGGCTACACCTTC. It encodes CASSQDARGADGYTF.

This clonotype has at least ten counts. This sequence joins TRBV2 and TRBJ1-5; D is unclear. CDR3 length: 16 residues. The V and J ends lost 1 base and 8 bases respectively, with 18 bases between them. Germline V CDR1 and CDR2: SNHLY, FYNNEI. In DNA, the CDR3 is TGTGCCAGCAGTGAAGAAGCTCGCCAGATCCTGGAGCCCCAGCATTTT. Translated, it gives CASSEEARQILEPQHF.

This clonotype was recorded many times. This chain connects TRBV6-5 to TRBJ1-1, with 8 bases matching TRBD1. The CDR3 spans 16 residues. Germline V gives CDR1 MNHEY, CDR2 SVGAGI. The J segment lost 0 bases and the V segment lost 2 bases, leaving 5 bases of the junction unmatched. CDR3: CASSYDRGTLNTEAFF. The CDR3 bases are TGTGCCAGCAGTTACGACAGGGGAACCCTGAACACTGAAGCTTTCTTT.

This clonotype showed up many times. The rearrangement links TRBV20-1 to TRBJ2-7; 9 bases match TRBD2. V shed 0 bases, J shed 2 bases, and the junction held 5 bases outside the gene matches. This CDR3 has 15 amino acids. Germline assignment: CDR1 DFQATT and CDR2 SNEGSKA (reference sequence). For the CDR3, the DNA is TGCAGTGCTAGAGATTTGACTAGCGGCACCTACGAGCAGTACTTC. This codes for CSARDLTSGTYEQYF.